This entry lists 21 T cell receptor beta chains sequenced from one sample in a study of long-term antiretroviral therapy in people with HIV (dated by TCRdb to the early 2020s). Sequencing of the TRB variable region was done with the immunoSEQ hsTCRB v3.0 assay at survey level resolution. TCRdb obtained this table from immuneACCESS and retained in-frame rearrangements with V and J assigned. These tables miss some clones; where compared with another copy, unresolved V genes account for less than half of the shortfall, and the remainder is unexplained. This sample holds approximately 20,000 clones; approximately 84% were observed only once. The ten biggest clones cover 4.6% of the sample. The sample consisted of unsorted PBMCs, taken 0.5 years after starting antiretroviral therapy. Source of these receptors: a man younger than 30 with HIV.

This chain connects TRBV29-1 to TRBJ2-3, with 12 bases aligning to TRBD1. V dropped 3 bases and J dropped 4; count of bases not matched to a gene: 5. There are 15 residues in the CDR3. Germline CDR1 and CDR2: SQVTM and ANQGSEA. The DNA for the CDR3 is TGCAGCGTTGATTATGGGACAGGGGGCTCAGATACGCAGTATTTT. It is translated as CSVDYGTGGSDTQYF.

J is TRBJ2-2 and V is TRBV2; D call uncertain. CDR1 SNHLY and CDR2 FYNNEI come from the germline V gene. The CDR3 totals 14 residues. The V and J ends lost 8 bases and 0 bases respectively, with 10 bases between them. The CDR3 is CASSNHANTGELFF. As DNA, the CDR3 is TGTGCCAGCTCCAATCATGCGAACACCGGGGAGCTGTTTTTT.

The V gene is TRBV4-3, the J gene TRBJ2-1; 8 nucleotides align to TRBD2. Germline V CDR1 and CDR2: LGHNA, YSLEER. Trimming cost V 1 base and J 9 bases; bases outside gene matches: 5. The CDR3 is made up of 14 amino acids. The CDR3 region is CASSQVGTRGEQFF. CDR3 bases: TGCGCCAGCAGCCAAGTGGGGACTAGGGGTGAGCAGTTCTTC.

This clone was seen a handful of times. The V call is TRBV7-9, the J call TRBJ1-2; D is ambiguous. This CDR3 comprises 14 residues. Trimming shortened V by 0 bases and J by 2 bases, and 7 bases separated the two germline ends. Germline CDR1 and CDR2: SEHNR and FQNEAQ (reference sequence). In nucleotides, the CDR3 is TGTGCCAGCAGCTTAGCGTGGCGGAACTATGGCTACACCTTC. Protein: CASSLAWRNYGYTF.

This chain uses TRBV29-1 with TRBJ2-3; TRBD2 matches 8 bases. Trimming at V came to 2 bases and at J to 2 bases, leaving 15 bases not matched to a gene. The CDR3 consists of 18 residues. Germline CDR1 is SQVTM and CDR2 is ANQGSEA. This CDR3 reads CSVEPPPSLAEYTDTQYF. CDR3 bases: TGCAGCGTTGAACCGCCCCCTTCACTAGCGGAGTACACAGATACGCAGTATTTT.

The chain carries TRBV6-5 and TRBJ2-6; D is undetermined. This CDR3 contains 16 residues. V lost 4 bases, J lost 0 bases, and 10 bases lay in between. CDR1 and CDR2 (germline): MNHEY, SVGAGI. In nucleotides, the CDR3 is TGTGCCAGCAGTTCAGGAAGAATCTCTGGGGCCAACGTCCTGACTTTC. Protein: CASSSGRISGANVLTF.

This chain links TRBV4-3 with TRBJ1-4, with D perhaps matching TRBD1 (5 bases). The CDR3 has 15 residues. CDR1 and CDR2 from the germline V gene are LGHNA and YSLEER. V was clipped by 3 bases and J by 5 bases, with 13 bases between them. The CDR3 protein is CASSHSSQGNEKLFF. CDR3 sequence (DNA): TGCGCCAGCAGCCATAGTTCGCAGGGAAATGAAAAACTGTTTTTT.

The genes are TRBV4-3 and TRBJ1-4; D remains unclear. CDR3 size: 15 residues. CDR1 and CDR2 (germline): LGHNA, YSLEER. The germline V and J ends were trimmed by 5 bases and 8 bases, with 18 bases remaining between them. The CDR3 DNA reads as TGCGCCAGCAGCTTTTCTCCGCAACAGAGCGAAAAACTGTTTTTT. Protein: CASSFSPQQSEKLFF.

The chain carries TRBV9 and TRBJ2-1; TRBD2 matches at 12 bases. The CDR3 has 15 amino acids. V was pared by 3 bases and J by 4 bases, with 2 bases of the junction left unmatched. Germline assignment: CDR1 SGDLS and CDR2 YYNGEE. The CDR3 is CASSALAGGYNEQFF. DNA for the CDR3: TGTGCCAGCAGCGCGCTAGCGGGAGGGTACAATGAGCAGTTCTTC.

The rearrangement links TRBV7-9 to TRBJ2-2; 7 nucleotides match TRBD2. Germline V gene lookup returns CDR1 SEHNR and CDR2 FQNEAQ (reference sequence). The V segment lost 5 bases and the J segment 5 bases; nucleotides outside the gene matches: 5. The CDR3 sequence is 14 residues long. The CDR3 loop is CASSRGDLTGELFF. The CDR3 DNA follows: TGTGCCAGCAGCCGGGGGGACCTGACCGGGGAGCTGTTTTTT.

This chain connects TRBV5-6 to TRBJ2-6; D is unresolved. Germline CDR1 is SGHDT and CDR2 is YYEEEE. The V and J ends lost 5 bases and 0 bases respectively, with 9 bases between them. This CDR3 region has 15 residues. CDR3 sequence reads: CASREHSSGANVLTF. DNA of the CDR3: TGTGCCAGCAGAGAACACAGCTCTGGGGCCAACGTCCTGACTTTC.

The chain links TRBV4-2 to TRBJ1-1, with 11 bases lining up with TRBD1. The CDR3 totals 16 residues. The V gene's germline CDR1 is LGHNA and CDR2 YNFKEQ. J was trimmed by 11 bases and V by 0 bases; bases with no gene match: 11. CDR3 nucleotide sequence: TGTGCCAGCAGCCAAGATCGGGGACAGGGGGGGAGATTGGCTTTCTTT. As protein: CASSQDRGQGGRLAFF.

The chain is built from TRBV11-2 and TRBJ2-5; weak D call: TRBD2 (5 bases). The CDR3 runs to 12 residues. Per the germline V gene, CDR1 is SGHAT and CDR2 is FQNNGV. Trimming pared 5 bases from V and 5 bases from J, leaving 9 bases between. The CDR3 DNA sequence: TGTGCCAGCAGCCCATCGGGGGAGACCCAGTACTTC. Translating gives CASSPSGETQYF.

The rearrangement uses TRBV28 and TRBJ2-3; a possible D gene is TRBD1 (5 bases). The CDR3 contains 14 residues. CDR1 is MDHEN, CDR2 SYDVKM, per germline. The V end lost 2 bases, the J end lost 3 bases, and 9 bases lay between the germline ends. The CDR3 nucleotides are TGTGCCAGCAGTTTAGGGCAGGGAACAGATACGCAGTATTTT. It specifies CASSLGQGTDTQYF.

CDR3 coding DNA: TGTGCCAGCAGCTTAACGACAGTAGCCTACGAGCAGTACTTC. It translates to CASSLTTVAYEQYF. This chain connects TRBV7-2 to TRBJ2-7; tentative D call: TRBD1 (5 bases). This CDR3 spans 14 amino acids. V shed 2 bases and J shed 2 bases, with 10 bases lying between them. Germline CDR1 reads SGHTA; CDR2 reads FQGNSA.

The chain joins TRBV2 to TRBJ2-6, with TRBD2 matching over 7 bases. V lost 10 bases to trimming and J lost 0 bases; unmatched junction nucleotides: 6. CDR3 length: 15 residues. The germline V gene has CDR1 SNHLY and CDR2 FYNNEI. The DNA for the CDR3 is TGTGCCACGACGGGGGAGGGCTCTGGGGCCAACGTCCTGACTTTC. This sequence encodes CATTGEGSGANVLTF.

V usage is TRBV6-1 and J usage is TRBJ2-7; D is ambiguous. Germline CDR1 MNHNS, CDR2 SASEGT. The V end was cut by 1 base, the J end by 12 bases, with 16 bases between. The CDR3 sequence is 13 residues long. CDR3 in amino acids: CASSEEGMGRGYF. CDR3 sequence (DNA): TGTGCCAGCAGTGAAGAGGGTATGGGCCGTGGGTACTTC.

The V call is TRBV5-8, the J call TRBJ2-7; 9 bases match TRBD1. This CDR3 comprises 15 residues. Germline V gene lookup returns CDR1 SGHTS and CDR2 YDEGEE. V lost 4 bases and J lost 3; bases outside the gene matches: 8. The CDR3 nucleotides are TGTGCCAGCAGCCTCACCGGGACAGGGTACTACGAGCAGTACTTC. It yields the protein CASSLTGTGYYEQYF.

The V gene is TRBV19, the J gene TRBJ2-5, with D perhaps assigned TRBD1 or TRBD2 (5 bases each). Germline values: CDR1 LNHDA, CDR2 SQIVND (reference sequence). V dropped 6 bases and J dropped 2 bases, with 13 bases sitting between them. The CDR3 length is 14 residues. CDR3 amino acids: CASRRGASQETQYF. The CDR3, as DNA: TGTGCCAGTAGACGGGGCGCCTCGCAAGAGACCCAGTACTTC.

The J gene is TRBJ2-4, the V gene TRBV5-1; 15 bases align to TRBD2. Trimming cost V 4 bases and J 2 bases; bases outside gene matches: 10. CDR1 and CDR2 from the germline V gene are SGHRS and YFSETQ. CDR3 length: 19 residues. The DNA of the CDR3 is TGCGCCAGCAGCCTAAACCCGGGACTAGCGGGAGGATCCAAAAACATTCAGTACTTC. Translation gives CASSLNPGLAGGSKNIQYF.

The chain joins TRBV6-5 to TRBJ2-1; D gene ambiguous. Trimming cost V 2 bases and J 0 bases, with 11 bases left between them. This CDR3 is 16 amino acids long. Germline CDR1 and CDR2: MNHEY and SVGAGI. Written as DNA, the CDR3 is TGTGCCAGCAGTTACGCGCCCCAGAGCTCCTACAATGAGCAGTTCTTC. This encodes CASSYAPQSSYNEQFF.